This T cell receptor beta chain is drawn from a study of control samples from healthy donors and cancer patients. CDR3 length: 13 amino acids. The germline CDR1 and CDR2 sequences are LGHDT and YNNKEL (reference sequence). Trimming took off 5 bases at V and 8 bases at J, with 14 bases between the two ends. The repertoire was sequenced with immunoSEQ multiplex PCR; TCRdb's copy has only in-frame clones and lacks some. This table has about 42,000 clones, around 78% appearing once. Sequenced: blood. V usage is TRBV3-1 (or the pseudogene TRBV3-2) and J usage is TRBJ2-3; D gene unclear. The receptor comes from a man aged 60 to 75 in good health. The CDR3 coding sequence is TGTGCCAGCAGCTCCGACGGGTCGGCTACGCAGTATTTT. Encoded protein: CASSSDGSATQYF.